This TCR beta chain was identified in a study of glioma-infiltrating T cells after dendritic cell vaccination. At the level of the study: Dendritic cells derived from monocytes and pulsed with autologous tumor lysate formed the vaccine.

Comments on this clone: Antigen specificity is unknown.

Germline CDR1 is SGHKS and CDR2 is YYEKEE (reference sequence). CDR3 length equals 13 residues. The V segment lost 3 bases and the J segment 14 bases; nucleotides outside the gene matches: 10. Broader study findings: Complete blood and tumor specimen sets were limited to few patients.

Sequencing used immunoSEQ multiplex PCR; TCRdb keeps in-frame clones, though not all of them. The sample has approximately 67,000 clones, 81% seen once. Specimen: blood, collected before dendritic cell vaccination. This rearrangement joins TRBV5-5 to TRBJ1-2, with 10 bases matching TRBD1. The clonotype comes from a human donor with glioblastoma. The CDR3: CASSWGDRGPFTF. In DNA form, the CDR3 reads TGTGCCAGCAGCTGGGGGGACAGGGGCCCCTTTACCTTC.